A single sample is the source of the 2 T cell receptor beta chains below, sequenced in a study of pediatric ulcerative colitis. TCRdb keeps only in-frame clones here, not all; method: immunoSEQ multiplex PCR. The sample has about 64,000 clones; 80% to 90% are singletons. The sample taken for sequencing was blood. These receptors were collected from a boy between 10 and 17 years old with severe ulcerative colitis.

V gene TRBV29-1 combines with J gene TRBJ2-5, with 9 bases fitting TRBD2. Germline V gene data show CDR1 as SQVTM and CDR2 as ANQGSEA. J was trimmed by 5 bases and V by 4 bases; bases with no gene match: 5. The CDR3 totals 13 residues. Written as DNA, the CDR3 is TGCAGCGTTGGTAGCGGGAGTGGGGAGACCCAGTACTTC. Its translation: CSVGSGSGETQYF.

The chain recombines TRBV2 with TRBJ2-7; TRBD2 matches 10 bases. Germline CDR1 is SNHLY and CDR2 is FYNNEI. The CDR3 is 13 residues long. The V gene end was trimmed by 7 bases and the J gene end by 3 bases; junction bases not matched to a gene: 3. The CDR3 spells CASTLAGDYEQYF. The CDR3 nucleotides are TGTGCCAGCACCCTAGCGGGAGACTACGAGCAGTACTTC.